This T cell receptor beta chain was recovered during a study of T cell clonality in common variable immunodeficiency. General study findings and limits: TCRbeta clonality was increased in CVID versus healthy controls.

This clone was seen ten or more times. The antigen is unknown. Read data end 3 residues before the CDR3 end; the end is taken from the germline J gene. Looked up from germline, CDR1 is DFQATT and CDR2 is SNEGSKA (reference sequence). With 6 bases clipped from V and 1 base from J, the junction kept 4 bases outside the gene matches. The CDR3 contains 14 residues. TCRdb's copy holds only in-frame clones and misses some; the assay was immunoSEQ multiplex PCR. The repertoire consists of roughly 60,000 clones, none detected only once. This sequence was found in a person aged 18 to 69 in good health. Sequencing was performed on peripheral blood mononuclear cells. The J gene is TRBJ2-3, the V gene TRBV20-1; 10 bases match TRBD2. The part of the CDR3 DNA that was read is TGCAGTGCCGAGCGGGAGGGTGGCACAGATACG. Protein: CSAEREGGTDT. The whole CDR3 protein is CSAEREGGTDTQYF.